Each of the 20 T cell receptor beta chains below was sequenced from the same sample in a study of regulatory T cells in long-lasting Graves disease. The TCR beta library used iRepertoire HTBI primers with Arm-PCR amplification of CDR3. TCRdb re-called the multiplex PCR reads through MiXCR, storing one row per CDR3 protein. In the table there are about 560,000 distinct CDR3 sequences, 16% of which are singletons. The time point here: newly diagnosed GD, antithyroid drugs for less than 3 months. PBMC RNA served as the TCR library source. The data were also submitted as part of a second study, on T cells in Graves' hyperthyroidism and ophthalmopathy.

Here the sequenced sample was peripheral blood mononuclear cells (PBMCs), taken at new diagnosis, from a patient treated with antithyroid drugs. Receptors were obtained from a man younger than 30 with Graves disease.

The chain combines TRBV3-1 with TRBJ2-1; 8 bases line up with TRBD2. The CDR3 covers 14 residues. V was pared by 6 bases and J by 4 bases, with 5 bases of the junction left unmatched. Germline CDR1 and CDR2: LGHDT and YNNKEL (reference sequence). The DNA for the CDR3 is TGTGCCAGCAGAGGTAGCGGGGATTACAATGAGCAGTTCTTC. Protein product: CASRGSGDYNEQFF.

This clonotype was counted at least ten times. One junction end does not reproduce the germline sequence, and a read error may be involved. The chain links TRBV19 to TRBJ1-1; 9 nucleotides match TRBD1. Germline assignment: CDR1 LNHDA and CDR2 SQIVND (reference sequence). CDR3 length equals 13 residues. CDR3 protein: CASSRDRDTEAFF. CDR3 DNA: TGCGCCAGCAGTAGGGACAGGGACACTGAAGCTTTCTTT.

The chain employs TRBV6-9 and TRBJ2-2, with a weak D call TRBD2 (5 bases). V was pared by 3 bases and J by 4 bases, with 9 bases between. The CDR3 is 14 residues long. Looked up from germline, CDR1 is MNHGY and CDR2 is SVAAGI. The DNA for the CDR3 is TGTGCCAGCAGTTACGAGAGGGTCACCGGGGAGCTGTTTTTT. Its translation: CASSYERVTGELFF.

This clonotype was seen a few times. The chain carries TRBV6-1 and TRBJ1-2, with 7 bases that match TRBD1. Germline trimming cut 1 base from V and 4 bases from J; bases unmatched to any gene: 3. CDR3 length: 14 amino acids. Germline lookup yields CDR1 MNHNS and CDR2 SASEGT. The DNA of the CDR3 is TGTGCCAGCAGTGAAGAGGGGGCTGGCTATGGCTACACCTTC. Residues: CASSEEGAGYGYTF.

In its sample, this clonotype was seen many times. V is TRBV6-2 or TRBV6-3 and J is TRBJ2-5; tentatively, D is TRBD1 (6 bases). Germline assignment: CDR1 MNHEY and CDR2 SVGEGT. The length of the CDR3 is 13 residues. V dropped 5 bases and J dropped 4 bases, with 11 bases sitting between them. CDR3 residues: CASSAQGGETQYF. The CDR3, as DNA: TGTGCCAGCAGTGCACAGGGTGGAGAGACCCAGTACTTC.

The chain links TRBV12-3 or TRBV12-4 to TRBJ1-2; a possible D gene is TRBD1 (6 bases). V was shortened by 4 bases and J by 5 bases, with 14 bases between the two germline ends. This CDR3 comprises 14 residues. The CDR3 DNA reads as TGTGCCAGCAGTTCCTCGGGGGGGCAGTATGGCTACACCTTC. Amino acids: CASSSSGGQYGYTF.

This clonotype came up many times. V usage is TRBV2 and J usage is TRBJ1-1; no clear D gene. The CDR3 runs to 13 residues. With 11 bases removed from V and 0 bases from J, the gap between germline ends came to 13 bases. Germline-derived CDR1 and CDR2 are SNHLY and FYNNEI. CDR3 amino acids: CAAHTVLNTEAFF. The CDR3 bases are TGTGCCGCCCATACCGTGCTGAACACTGAAGCTTTCTTT.

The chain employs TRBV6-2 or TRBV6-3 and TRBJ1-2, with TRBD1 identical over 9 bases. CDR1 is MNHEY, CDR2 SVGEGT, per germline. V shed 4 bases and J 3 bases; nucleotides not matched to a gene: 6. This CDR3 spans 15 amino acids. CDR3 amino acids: CASSSFGTGYYGYTF. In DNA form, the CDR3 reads TGTGCCAGCAGTTCCTTCGGGACAGGGTACTATGGCTACACCTTC.

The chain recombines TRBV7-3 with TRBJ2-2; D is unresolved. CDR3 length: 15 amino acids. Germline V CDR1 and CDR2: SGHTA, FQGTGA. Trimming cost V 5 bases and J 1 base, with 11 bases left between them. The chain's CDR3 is CASSPYARNTGELFF. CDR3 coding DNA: TGTGCCAGCAGCCCCTATGCCCGGAACACCGGGGAGCTGTTTTTT. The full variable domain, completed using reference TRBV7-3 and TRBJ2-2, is GAGVSQTPSNKVTEKGKYVELRCDPISGHTALYWYRQSLGQGPEFLIYFQGTGAADDSGLPNDRFFAVRPEGSVSTLKIQRTERGDSAVYLCASSPYARNTGELFFGEGSRLTVL.

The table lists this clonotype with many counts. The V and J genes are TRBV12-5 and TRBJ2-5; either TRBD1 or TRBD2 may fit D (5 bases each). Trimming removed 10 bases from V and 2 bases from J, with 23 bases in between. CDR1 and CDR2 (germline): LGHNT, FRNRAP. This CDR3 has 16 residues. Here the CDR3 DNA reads TGTGCTACTGGGGAAATGGCCCTTGGGGGACAAGAGACCCAGTACTTC. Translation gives CATGEMALGGQETQYF.

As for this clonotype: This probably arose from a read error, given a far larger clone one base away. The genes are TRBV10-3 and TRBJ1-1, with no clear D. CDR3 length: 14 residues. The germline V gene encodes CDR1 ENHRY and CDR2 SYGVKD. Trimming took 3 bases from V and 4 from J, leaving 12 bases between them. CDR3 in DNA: TGTGCCATCAGTGATCCAACGATGGGCACTGAAGCTTTCTTT. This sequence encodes CAISDPTMGTEAFF.

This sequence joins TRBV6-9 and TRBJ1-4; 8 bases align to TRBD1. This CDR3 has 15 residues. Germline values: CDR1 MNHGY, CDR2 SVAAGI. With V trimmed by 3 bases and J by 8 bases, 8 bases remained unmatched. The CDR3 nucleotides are TGTGCCAGCAGTTACACCGGGACAGGACGGGAAAAACTGTTTTTT. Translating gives CASSYTGTGREKLFF.

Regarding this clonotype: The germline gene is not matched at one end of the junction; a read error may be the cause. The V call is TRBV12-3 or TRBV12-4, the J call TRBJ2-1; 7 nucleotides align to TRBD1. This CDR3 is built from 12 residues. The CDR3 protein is CASGLTRGFKVF. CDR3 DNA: TGTGCCAGCGGTTTAACCAGGGGGTTCAAGGTCTTC.

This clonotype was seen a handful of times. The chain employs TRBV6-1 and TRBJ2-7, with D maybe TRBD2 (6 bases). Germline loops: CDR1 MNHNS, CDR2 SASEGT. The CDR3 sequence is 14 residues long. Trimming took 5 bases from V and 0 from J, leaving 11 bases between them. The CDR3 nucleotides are TGTGCCAGCAGTCGGGACTCTTACTCCTACGAGCAGTACTTC. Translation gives CASSRDSYSYEQYF.

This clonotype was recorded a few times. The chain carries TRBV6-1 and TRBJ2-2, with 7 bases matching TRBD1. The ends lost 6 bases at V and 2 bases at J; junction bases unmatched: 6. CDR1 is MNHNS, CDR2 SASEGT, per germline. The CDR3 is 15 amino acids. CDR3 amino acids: CASRFDRVNTGELFF. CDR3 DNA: TGTGCCAGCAGATTCGACAGGGTTAACACCGGGGAGCTGTTTTTT.

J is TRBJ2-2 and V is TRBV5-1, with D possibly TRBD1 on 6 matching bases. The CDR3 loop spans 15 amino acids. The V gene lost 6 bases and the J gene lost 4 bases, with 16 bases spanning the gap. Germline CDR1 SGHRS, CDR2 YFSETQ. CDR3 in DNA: TGCGCCAGCATCCAACAGGGCGGACCCACCGGGGAGCTGTTTTTT. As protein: CASIQQGGPTGELFF.

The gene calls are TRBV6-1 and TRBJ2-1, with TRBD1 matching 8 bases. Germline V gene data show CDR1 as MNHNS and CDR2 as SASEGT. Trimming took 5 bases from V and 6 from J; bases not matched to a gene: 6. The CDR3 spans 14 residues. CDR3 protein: CASSTQGVSNEQFF. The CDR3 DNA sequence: TGTGCCAGCAGTACACAGGGGGTCAGCAATGAGCAGTTCTTC.

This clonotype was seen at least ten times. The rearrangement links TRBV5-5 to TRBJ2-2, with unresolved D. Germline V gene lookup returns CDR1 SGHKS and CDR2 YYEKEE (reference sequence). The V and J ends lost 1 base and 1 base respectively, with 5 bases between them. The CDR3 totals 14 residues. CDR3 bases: TGTGCCAGCAGCTTGCCCAAGAACACCGGGGAGCTGTTTTTT. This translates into CASSLPKNTGELFF.

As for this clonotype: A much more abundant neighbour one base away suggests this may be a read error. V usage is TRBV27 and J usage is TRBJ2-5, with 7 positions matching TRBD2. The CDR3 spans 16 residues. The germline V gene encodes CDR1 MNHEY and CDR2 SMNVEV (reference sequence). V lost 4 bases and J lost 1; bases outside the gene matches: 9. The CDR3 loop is CASSSPSSGPQETQYF. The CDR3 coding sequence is TGTGCCAGCAGTTCCCCCAGTAGCGGGCCCCAAGAGACCCAGTACTTC.

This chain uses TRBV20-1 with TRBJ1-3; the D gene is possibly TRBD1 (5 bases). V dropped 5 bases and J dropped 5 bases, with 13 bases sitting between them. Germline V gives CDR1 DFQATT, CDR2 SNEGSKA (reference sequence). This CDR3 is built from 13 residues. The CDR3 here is CSAADWDRNTIYF. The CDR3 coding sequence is TGCAGTGCTGCCGACTGGGACCGAAACACCATATATTTT.